The T cell receptor beta chain described here comes from a study of CXCR3-negative and CXCR3-positive naive CD8 T cells. As for the study in general: For each library, about 1.5 +/- 0.3 million TRB reads were obtained, about 135 million in total. The study, taken as a whole, reports: In CXCR3-positive naive cells, the TRB CDR3s were more hydrophobic than in CXCR3-negative naive cells.

The length of the CDR3 is 20 residues. Per germline, CDR1 SGDLS and CDR2 YYNGEE. A word on this clonotype: The antigen is undetermined.

UMI-labeled 5' RACE yielded the TRB cDNA libraries. From the 5' RACE reads, TCRdb lists one entry per CDR3 protein and no DNA. The sample data list about 130,000 distinct CDR3 sequences. In triplicate, each CD8+ T cell subset was sorted at 250,000 to 300,000 cells per replicate. CD45RO-CCR7+CD27+CD95- characterized naive CD8+ T cells. The chain couples TRBV9 to TRBJ2-2; the D call from TCRdb, TRBD2, cannot be confirmed without DNA. The receptor's source is a human donor in good health. Some clones in this sample may be carry-over from other donors' samples. Source material: naive CXCR3+ CD8+ T cells from blood. Documented subset: CD45RO-CCR7+CD27+CD95- naive CD8+ T cells expressing CXCR3 (TNR3+). This CDR3 reads CASSNPGLAETEGYTGELFF.